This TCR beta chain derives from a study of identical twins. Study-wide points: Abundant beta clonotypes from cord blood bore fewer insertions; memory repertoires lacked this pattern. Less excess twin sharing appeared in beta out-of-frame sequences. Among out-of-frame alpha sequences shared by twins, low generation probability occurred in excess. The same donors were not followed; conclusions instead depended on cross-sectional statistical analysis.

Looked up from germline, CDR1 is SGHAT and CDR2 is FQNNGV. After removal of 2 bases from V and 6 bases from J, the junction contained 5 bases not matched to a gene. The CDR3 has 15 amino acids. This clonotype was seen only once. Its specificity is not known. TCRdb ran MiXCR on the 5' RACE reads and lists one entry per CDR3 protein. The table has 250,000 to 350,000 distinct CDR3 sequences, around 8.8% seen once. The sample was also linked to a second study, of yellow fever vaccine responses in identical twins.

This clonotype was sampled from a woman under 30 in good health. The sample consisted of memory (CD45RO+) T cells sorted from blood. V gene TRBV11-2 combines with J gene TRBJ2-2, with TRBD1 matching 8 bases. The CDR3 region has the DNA TGTGCCAGCAGCTTATCCACAGGGGGACCCGGGGAGCTGTTTTTT. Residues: CASSLSTGGPGELFF.